This T cell receptor beta chain emerged from a study of blood T cell repertoires in COVID-19. About the research overall: PBMCs, B-cell-depleted T cells, or T cells were the source of the cDNA or gDNA that made up the material.

Participant reports of clinical history set cohort assignment. The CDR3 extends over 17 amino acids. V lost 1 base to trimming and J lost 0 bases, with 13 bases between them. CDR1 and CDR2 (germline): SGHDN, FVKESK. Assay: immunoSEQ multiplex PCR; the TCRdb copy retains only in-frame clones and omits some. The sample records about 130,000 clones, over 80% being singletons. This TCR came from a man younger than 45 who had recovered from COVID-19. The chain combines TRBV14 with TRBJ1-3; D uncertain. Sequencing input: PBMCs or T cells enriched from blood (not recorded which). The CDR3, as DNA: TGTGCCAGCAGCCAAGGGGGAGGGCACAGCTCTGGAAACACCATATATTTT. This gives the protein CASSQGGGHSSGNTIYF.